Below are 2 T cell receptor beta chains sequenced from a single sample in a study of cytomegalovirus exposure and HLA in healthy donors. PCR was performed using 60 Vbeta and 13 Jbeta primers. Sequencing was performed with immunoSEQ multiplex PCR; in TCRdb, only in-frame clones are kept and a portion is missing. The sample includes about 130,000 clones, 75% to 85% of them seen just once. The specimen sequenced was PBMCs. All receptors derive from a middle-aged man in good health and CMV-seronegative.

The V and J genes are TRBV5-1 and TRBJ2-1, with 11 positions matching TRBD1. With V trimmed by 4 bases and J by 3 bases, 9 bases remained unmatched. There are 17 residues in the CDR3. Per the germline V gene, CDR1 is SGHRS and CDR2 is YFSETQ. CDR3: CASSLSGQGDLYNEQFF. The DNA for the CDR3 is TGCGCCAGCAGCCTCTCGGGACAGGGGGATCTCTACAATGAGCAGTTCTTC.

A single count supports this clone. The gene calls are TRBV6-5 and TRBJ2-5; 7 nucleotides agree with TRBD1. This CDR3 spans 14 amino acids. Germline CDR1 MNHEY, CDR2 SVGAGI. V lost 0 bases to trimming and J lost 2 bases; unmatched junction nucleotides: 0. The CDR3 protein is CASSYSGQQETQYF. CDR3 DNA: TGTGCCAGCAGTTACTCGGGACAGCAAGAGACCCAGTACTTC.